A selection of T cell receptor beta chains follows, all from one sample in a study of human T cells and chemical hapten exposure. TCRdb processed the RACE reads anew with MiXCR; each CDR3 protein has one entry. The table shows under 130,000 distinct CDR3 sequences, with 34% occurring only once. The sample in question was whole blood, obtained in connection with sensitization to the hapten diphenylcyclopropenone (DPC). These receptors were collected from a man in his forties with alopecia areata. Some clones in this sample may be carry-over from other donors' samples. CDR3s include the opening cysteine and the closing phenylalanine or tryptophan. A D gene is named only where the DNA matches it firmly. The listing skips clone size in some rows; elsewhere it reads once, few, many or a size class.

j_gene: TRBJ1-6
d_gene: NA
v_gene: TRBV7-2
abundance: few
CDR3nt: TGTGCCAGCAGCAGAATCAATTCACCCCTCCACTTT
CDR3aa: CASSRINSPLHF

j_gene: TRBJ2-3
d_gene: TRBD2
v_gene: TRBV6-5
abundance: NA
CDR3nt: TGTGCCAGCAGTTTAGGACTAGCGGGGTCCACAGATACGCAGTATTTT
CDR3aa: CASSLGLAGSTDTQYF

j_gene: TRBJ1-2
d_gene: NA
v_gene: TRBV10-3
abundance: NA
CDR3nt: TGTGCCATCAGTGAAGGGGGCTATGGCTACACCTTC
CDR3aa: CAISEGGYGYTF

j_gene: TRBJ1-5
d_gene: NA
v_gene: TRBV4-2
abundance: few
CDR3nt: TGTGCCAGCAGCCAAGAAGGCAGGGGCCCCACTCAGCCCCAGCATTTT
CDR3aa: CASSQEGRGPTQPQHF

j_gene: TRBJ2-1
d_gene: NA
v_gene: TRBV10-3
abundance: NA
CDR3nt: TGTGCCATCAGTGGGGACGCAAGTAATGAGCAGTTCTTC
CDR3aa: CAISGDASNEQFF

j_gene: TRBJ2-6
d_gene: NA
v_gene: TRBV6-2/TRBV6-3
abundance: NA
CDR3nt: TGTGCCAGCAGTGAGCAGGGAAATAGGGCCAACGTCCTGACTTTC
CDR3aa: CASSEQGNRANVLTF

j_gene: TRBJ2-3
d_gene: NA
v_gene: TRBV5-1
abundance: few
CDR3nt: TGCGCCAGCAGCTTGAGTTCCTACACAGATACGCAGTATTTT
CDR3aa: CASSLSSYTDTQYF

j_gene: TRBJ2-1
d_gene: TRBD1
v_gene: TRBV7-9
abundance: NA
CDR3nt: TGTGCCAGCAGCTCTGGGACAGAGTACAATGAGCAGTTCTTC
CDR3aa: CASSSGTEYNEQFF

j_gene: TRBJ1-1
d_gene: TRBD1
v_gene: TRBV3-1
abundance: many
CDR3nt: TGTGCCAGCAGTCGGGACAGGGGGAGAGAAGCTTTCTTT
CDR3aa: CASSRDRGREAFF

j_gene: TRBJ2-4
d_gene: NA
v_gene: TRBV12-3/TRBV12-4
abundance: NA
CDR3nt: TGTGCCAGCAGCACTGCAGAAGACATTCAGTACTTC
CDR3aa: CASSTAEDIQYF

j_gene: TRBJ1-1
d_gene: NA
v_gene: TRBV9
abundance: few
CDR3nt: TGTGCCAGCAGTGCTAACTACGGGGCTTTCACTGAAGCTTTCTTT
CDR3aa: CASSANYGAFTEAFF

j_gene: TRBJ2-1
d_gene: TRBD2
v_gene: TRBV24-1
abundance: NA
CDR3nt: TGTGCCACCAGTGCCGGCACGGCGGGAGCCTTTAATGAGCAGTTCTTC
CDR3aa: CATSAGTAGAFNEQFF

j_gene: TRBJ2-1
d_gene: NA
v_gene: TRBV24-1
abundance: NA
CDR3nt: TGTGCCACCAGGGGGCTTACGTATGAGCAGTTCTTC
CDR3aa: CATRGLTYEQFF

j_gene: TRBJ2-5
d_gene: TRBD1
v_gene: TRBV6-5
abundance: few
CDR3nt: TGTGCCAGCAGTTACATAGGACAGGGACAAGAGACCCAGTACTTC
CDR3aa: CASSYIGQGQETQYF

j_gene: TRBJ1-5
d_gene: TRBD1
v_gene: TRBV6-6
abundance: NA
CDR3nt: TGTGCCAGCAGTTATGAGTTGCGACAGGGAATTCAGCCCCAGCATTTT
CDR3aa: CASSYELRQGIQPQHF

j_gene: TRBJ2-4
d_gene: NA
v_gene: TRBV20-1
abundance: few
CDR3nt: TGCAGTGCCAACCGAGAAAACATTCAGTACTTC
CDR3aa: CSANRENIQYF

j_gene: TRBJ2-1
d_gene: NA
v_gene: TRBV11-2
abundance: NA
CDR3nt: TGTGCCAGCAGCTTAAGGTGGGAGTCCCACAATGAGCAGTTCTTC
CDR3aa: CASSLRWESHNEQFF

j_gene: TRBJ2-5
d_gene: TRBD2
v_gene: TRBV4-3
abundance: NA
CDR3nt: TGCGCCAGCAGCCCAGCGGGAGGAGGCCAGACCCAGTACTTC
CDR3aa: CASSPAGGGQTQYF

j_gene: TRBJ2-3
d_gene: TRBD1
v_gene: TRBV5-1
abundance: few
CDR3nt: TGCGCCAGCAGCTTACAGGGGTTCGGCACAGATACGCAGTATTTT
CDR3aa: CASSLQGFGTDTQYF

j_gene: TRBJ2-3
d_gene: TRBD1
v_gene: TRBV6-1
abundance: NA
CDR3nt: TGTGCCAGCAGTCCTCCCCAGGGGGCGCCGGGCACAGATACGCAGTATTTT
CDR3aa: CASSPPQGAPGTDTQYF

j_gene: TRBJ2-6
d_gene: NA
v_gene: TRBV19
abundance: NA
CDR3nt: TGTGCCAGTAGTATTGGGGCAGGGTGGGAATATGTGAACGACATTGGATCTGAGGCCAACGTCCTGACTTTC
CDR3aa: CASSIGAGWEYVNDIGSEANVLTF

j_gene: TRBJ1-2
d_gene: NA
v_gene: TRBV20-1
abundance: NA
CDR3nt: TGCAGTGCCACAGGTTATGGCTACACCTTC
CDR3aa: CSATGYGYTF

j_gene: TRBJ1-6
d_gene: NA
v_gene: TRBV28
abundance: NA
CDR3nt: TGTGCCAGCAGTTTGAGCTCCTATAATTCACCCCTCCACTTT
CDR3aa: CASSLSSYNSPLHF

j_gene: TRBJ2-1
d_gene: TRBD2
v_gene: TRBV27
abundance: few
CDR3nt: TGTGCCAGCAGTCTCAAGACTAGCGGGGGCTACAATGAGCAGTTCTTC
CDR3aa: CASSLKTSGGYNEQFF

j_gene: TRBJ2-1
d_gene: NA
v_gene: TRBV2
abundance: NA
CDR3nt: TGTGCCAGCAGCCAGCAGGGGCCCCTTTACAATGAGCAGTTCTTC
CDR3aa: CASSQQGPLYNEQFF

j_gene: TRBJ2-3
d_gene: NA
v_gene: TRBV9
abundance: few
CDR3nt: TGTGCCAGCAGCGCCCTCGGGAGTGCAGATACGCAGTATTTT
CDR3aa: CASSALGSADTQYF